The 27 T cell receptor beta chains in this list originate from one sample, sequenced in a study of metastatic and nonmetastatic thyroid tumors. Thyroid surgery took place with no prior treatment in any patient. TCRdb re-processed the PCR reads through MiXCR. The data contain some 16,000 clones, over 10% of them singletons. Sequencing was performed on blood. The receptors here all came from a female donor with papillary thyroid cancer or a benign thyroid nodule (not recorded which). Some clones in this sample may be carry-over from other donors' samples.

This clone was observed a handful of times. This chain links TRBV6-1 with TRBJ1-1; TRBD1 might be the D (5 bases). Germline V gives CDR1 MNHNS, CDR2 SASEGT. The CDR3 extends over 12 amino acids. Trimming took 3 bases from V and 4 from J, leaving 6 bases between them. CDR3 in amino acids: CASSDQGTEAFF. CDR3 bases: TGTGCCAGCAGTGACCAGGGCACTGAAGCTTTCTTT.

The sample holds a few counts of this clone. The chain has TRBV10-1 and TRBJ1-5; 7 bases map to TRBD1. Germline lookup yields CDR1 WNHNN and CDR2 SYGVQD (reference sequence). After removal of 3 bases from V and 7 bases from J, the junction contained 18 bases not matched to a gene. CDR3 length equals 18 residues. Written as DNA, the CDR3 is TGCGCCAGCAGTGATTCGATGCAGGGGGTCCCTCCGAACCAGCCCCAGCATTTT. It specifies CASSDSMQGVPPNQPQHF.

This clone was seen many times. This chain uses TRBV11-2 with TRBJ1-6, with unresolved D. V was trimmed by 0 bases and J by 6 bases, leaving 12 bases between them. Germline CDR1 reads SGHAT; CDR2 reads FQNNGV. CDR3 length: 16 residues. CDR3: CASSLDNGSSNSPLHF. DNA for the CDR3: TGTGCCAGCAGCTTAGACAATGGCAGTTCTAATTCACCCCTCCACTTT.

The table lists this clone with many counts. The chain is built from TRBV9 and TRBJ2-2; D could derive from TRBD1 or TRBD2 (7 bases each). CDR3 length: 16 amino acids. In germline, CDR1 is SGDLS, CDR2 YYNGEE. Trimming removed 4 bases at V and 3 bases at J, with 16 bases between. The CDR3 DNA sequence: TGTGCCAGCAGCCGGGGGGCAGGGGGTTACACCGGGGAGCTGTTTTTT. Its translation: CASSRGAGGYTGELFF.

This clone was counted at least ten times. The rearrangement joins TRBV7-8 to TRBJ2-1; 10 bases map to TRBD1. Germline V gene sequence: CDR1 SGHVS, CDR2 FQNEAQ. This CDR3 contains 16 residues. The junction had 7 bases not matched to a gene; V was cut back by 3 bases and J by 5 bases. CDR3 sequence (DNA): TGTGCCAGCAGCTTGGGCCGGACAGGGGGGGACAATGAGCAGTTCTTC. Its translation is CASSLGRTGGDNEQFF.

Many counts were recorded for this clone. The V gene is TRBV11-2, the J gene TRBJ2-7; D perhaps matches TRBD2 (6 bases). V was clipped by 3 bases and J by 2 bases, with 11 bases between them. The CDR3 length is 14 residues. Germline V gene sequence: CDR1 SGHAT, CDR2 FQNNGV. CDR3 bases: TGTGCCAGCAGCTTCTACGGGACTGCCTACGAGCAGTACTTC. Its protein product is CASSFYGTAYEQYF.

A word on this clone: Germline is not matched at one junction end, which may reflect a read error. The chain has TRBV5-1 and TRBJ2-2; the D gene could be TRBD1 or TRBD2 (6 bases each). Germline-derived CDR1 and CDR2 are SGHRS and YFSETQ. This CDR3 contains 16 residues. CDR3 residues: CASSLVKGGATGERFF. CDR3 DNA: TGCGCCAGCAGCTTGGTTAAGGGGGGTGCCACCGGGGAGCGGTTTTTT.

Ten or more counts support this clone. This chain uses TRBV5-6 with TRBJ2-7, with D tentatively TRBD2 (5 bases). V shed 0 bases and J shed 3 bases, with 10 bases lying between them. The CDR3 is 14 amino acids. Germline lookup yields CDR1 SGHDT and CDR2 YYEEEE. The CDR3 loop reads CASSLGGDFYEQYF. The CDR3 nucleotides read TGTGCCAGCAGCTTGGGGGGAGACTTCTACGAGCAGTACTTC.

This clone occurred many times. This chain uses TRBV20-1 with TRBJ2-7; D possibly corresponds to TRBD1 (5 bases). This CDR3 comprises 13 residues. The germline V and J ends were trimmed by 6 bases and 9 bases, with 21 bases remaining between them. CDR1 is DFQATT, CDR2 SNEGSKA, per germline (reference sequence). The CDR3 region is CSALSAGIQGQYF. The CDR3 DNA sequence: TGCAGTGCCTTAAGTGCAGGTATTCAGGGGCAGTACTTC.

V and J are TRBV19 and TRBJ2-1; 15 bases agree with TRBD2. The V and J ends lost 5 bases and 6 bases, in that order; junction bases with no gene match: 5. There are 16 residues in the CDR3. Germline assignment: CDR1 LNHDA and CDR2 SQIVND (reference sequence). CDR3 residues: CASSPRTSGGANEQFF. The CDR3 DNA reads TGTGCCAGTAGTCCCCGGACTAGCGGGGGGGCCAATGAGCAGTTCTTC.

This clone was seen many times. This chain joins TRBV7-4 and TRBJ1-5; D is unclear. This CDR3 spans 10 amino acids. The V and J ends lost 10 bases and 5 bases respectively, with 6 bases between them. Germline-derived CDR1 and CDR2 are SGHVT and SQSDAQ. The CDR3 DNA reads TGTGCCACCAGACATCAGCCCCAGCATTTT. It translates to CATRHQPQHF.

This clone appeared many times. The V call is TRBV4-1, the J call TRBJ2-7; TRBD1 matches 11 bases. This CDR3 is 15 amino acids long. The ends lost 3 bases at V and 4 bases at J; junction bases unmatched: 5. In germline, CDR1 is MGHRA, CDR2 YSYEKL. This chain's CDR3 is CASSHPGQGVYEQYF. The CDR3 nucleotides read TGCGCCAGCAGCCATCCGGGACAGGGGGTTTACGAGCAGTACTTC.

This clone is deemed medium-sized. The chain has TRBV6-1 and TRBJ2-7, with TRBD2 matching 11 bases. Germline assignment: CDR1 MNHNS and CDR2 SASEGT. The CDR3 spans 17 residues. V lost 5 bases, J lost 2 bases, and 11 bases stayed unmatched. For the CDR3, the DNA is TGTGCCAGCAGTACCCCTCTAGCGGGAGGCCCACCCTACGAGCAGTACTTC. It codes for CASSTPLAGGPPYEQYF.

This clone was counted many times. The chain recombines TRBV18 with TRBJ1-4; weak D call: TRBD1 (5 bases). CDR1 is KGHSH, CDR2 LQKENI, per germline. Trimming removed 3 bases from V and 7 bases from J, with 18 bases in between. The CDR3 has 16 residues. CDR3 in amino acids: CASSPNSMTVSEKLFF. DNA of the CDR3: TGTGCCAGCTCACCCAACTCCATGACAGTCTCTGAAAAACTGTTTTTT.

As to this clone: No conserved phenylalanine or tryptophan is present at the end of the CDR3, so a read error is the likely explanation. The V and J genes are TRBV28 and TRBJ1-2; D is unclear. The CDR3 runs 12 residues. CDR1 is MDHEN and CDR2 is SYDVKM in the germline V gene. The CDR3 region is CASNSVHYAYTY. In DNA form, the CDR3 reads TGTGCCAGCAACTCAGTCCACTATGCCTACACCTAC.

This clone was recorded at least ten times. The CDR3 DNA is TGCGCCAGCAGCTCCCTAGGGGACGAGGAGACCCAGTACTTC. This codes for CASSSLGDEETQYF. The V call is TRBV5-1, the J call TRBJ2-5; D possibly uses TRBD1 or TRBD2 (5 bases each). The CDR3 is 14 amino acids. Germline CDR1 SGHRS, CDR2 YFSETQ. V lost 3 bases, J lost 5 bases, and 14 bases lay in between.

This clone was counted only a few times. Just one base apart from a much larger clone, this may be a read error. Other DNA sequences in the same sample also yield this CDR3. CDR3 in DNA: TGCAGTGCTAGAGAGGGGGGAGGTCCCCACGAGCAGTACTTC. Protein product: CSAREGGGPHEQYF. The chain has TRBV20-1 and TRBJ2-7, with D maybe TRBD2 (6 bases). The CDR3 is 14 residues long. Germline V gene lookup returns CDR1 DFQATT and CDR2 SNEGSKA (reference sequence). The V and J ends lost 0 bases and 5 bases respectively, with 14 bases between them.

This clone was seen a handful of times. The chain uses TRBV19 and TRBJ2-7; TRBD1 agrees at 8 bases. The CDR3 loop spans 13 amino acids. Losses at the gene ends were 7 bases for V and 7 bases for J; bases not matched to a gene: 9. Germline values: CDR1 LNHDA, CDR2 SQIVND (reference sequence). Written as DNA, the CDR3 is TGTGCCAGTATCGGACAGGGACCCTCGGAGCAGTACTTC. This translates into CASIGQGPSEQYF.

This clone was recorded at least ten times. The CDR3 region has the DNA TGTGCCAGCAGCTTAGTGGGTCAGAGCGAAGCTTTCTTT. Its translation: CASSLVGQSEAFF. The chain carries TRBV7-9 and TRBJ1-1, with D hard to call. Trimming pared 1 base from V and 8 bases from J, leaving 11 bases between. CDR3 length: 13 residues. In germline, CDR1 is SEHNR, CDR2 FQNEAQ (reference sequence).

This clone is judged medium-sized (0.01 to 0.1%). The chain joins TRBV28 to TRBJ1-2, with TRBD1 as a possible D gene (5 bases). Trimming shortened V by 7 bases and J by 3 bases, and 12 bases separated the two germline ends. The CDR3 is 13 residues long. Per the germline V gene, CDR1 is MDHEN and CDR2 is SYDVKM. The CDR3 spells CASKKRGYYGYTF. The CDR3 DNA reads as TGTGCCAGCAAAAAGCGGGGGTACTATGGCTACACCTTC.

In its sample, this clone ranks as medium-sized. The junction does not match germline at one end; this may be a read error. Distinct nucleotide sequences in the sample also encode this CDR3. This chain links TRBV19 with TRBJ1-2; unclear D gene. CDR3 length: 11 amino acids. Germline CDR1 and CDR2: LNHDA and SQIVND (reference sequence). The CDR3 region has the DNA TGTGCCAGTAGTATTGGAGGGCTGTGGGCCTTC. Translated, it gives CASSIGGLWAF.

This clone was observed many times. The chain links TRBV4-1 to TRBJ2-7, with a possible D match to TRBD2 (6 bases). Trimming cost V 3 bases and J 6 bases, with 15 bases left between them. There are 14 residues in the CDR3. Germline loops: CDR1 MGHRA, CDR2 YSYEKL. The chain's CDR3 is CASSHAGLRPEQYF. The CDR3 region has the DNA TGCGCCAGCAGCCACGCGGGACTCAGGCCCGAGCAGTACTTC.

At least ten counts were recorded for this clone. A much larger clone differs from this one at a single base, so this may be a read error. Here the CDR3 omits its conserved ending phenylalanine or tryptophan, so a read error is the likely source. The chain couples TRBV30 to TRBJ2-3; D is ambiguous. The V gene lost 2 bases and the J gene lost 3 bases, with 3 bases spanning the gap. The CDR3 is 11 amino acids. Germline CDR1 reads GTSNPN; CDR2 reads SVGIG (reference sequence). The CDR3 DNA is TGTGCCTGGAGTCAGACAGATACGCAGTATCTT. Translating it yields CAWSQTDTQYL.

The table lists this clone with a few counts. The V and J genes are TRBV6-2 or TRBV6-3 and TRBJ1-2, with TRBD1 as a possible D gene (5 bases). Germline assignment: CDR1 MNHEY and CDR2 SVGEGT. CDR3 length: 13 amino acids. The ends were cut back, 2 bases at V and 7 bases at J, with 11 bases in the middle. CDR3 region: CASSYQGAVGYTF. For the CDR3, the DNA is TGTGCCAGCAGTTACCAGGGTGCGGTTGGCTACACCTTC.

The chain joins TRBV4-2 to TRBJ2-7, with D maybe TRBD2 (5 bases). Trimming removed 0 bases from V and 0 bases from J, with 9 bases in between. In germline, CDR1 is LGHNA, CDR2 YNFKEQ. The CDR3 runs 15 residues. The CDR3 spells CASSQDRGSSYEQYF. CDR3 DNA sequence: TGTGCCAGCAGCCAAGATCGAGGGAGCTCCTACGAGCAGTACTTC.

This clone was counted once. The chain has TRBV4-3 and TRBJ2-1; perhaps D is TRBD1 or TRBD2 (6 bases each). Germline V gene lookup returns CDR1 LGHNA and CDR2 YSLEER. The CDR3 loop spans 13 amino acids. V shed 1 base and J shed 8 bases, with 9 bases lying between them. The CDR3 bases are TGCGCCAGCAGCCAAGCGGGGGCGGATGAGCAGTTCTTC. Its translation is CASSQAGADEQFF.

The table lists this clone with many counts. The gene calls are TRBV10-2 and TRBJ1-5; possible D gene TRBD1, 6 bases. CDR1 and CDR2 from the germline V gene are WSHSY and SAAADI. The length of the CDR3 is 14 residues. V gave up 3 bases and J gave up 6 bases, with 12 bases separating them. The CDR3 DNA reads TGCGCCAGCAGTGACGTACAGGGAAGTCAGCCCCAGCATTTT. As protein: CASSDVQGSQPQHF.